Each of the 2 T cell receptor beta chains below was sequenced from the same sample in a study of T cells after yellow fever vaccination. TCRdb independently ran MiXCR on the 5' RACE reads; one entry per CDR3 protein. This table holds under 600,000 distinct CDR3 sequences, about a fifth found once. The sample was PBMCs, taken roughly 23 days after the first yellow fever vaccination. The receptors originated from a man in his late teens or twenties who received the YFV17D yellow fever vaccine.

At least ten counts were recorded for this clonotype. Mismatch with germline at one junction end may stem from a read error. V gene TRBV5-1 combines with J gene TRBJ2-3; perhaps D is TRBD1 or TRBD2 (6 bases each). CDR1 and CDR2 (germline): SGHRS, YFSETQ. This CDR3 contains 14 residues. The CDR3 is CASSLGGRTDTQYF. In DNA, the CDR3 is TGTGCCAGCAGCTTAGGGGGGCGCACAGATACGCAGTATTTT.

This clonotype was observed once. As DNA, the CDR3 is TGTGCCAGCAGCGTAGGCAGAACCGAGCAGTTCTTC. Residues: CASSVGRTEQFF. The V call is TRBV7-6, the J call TRBJ2-1; D gene unclear. This CDR3 has 12 residues. Germline CDR1 is SGHVS and CDR2 is FNYEAQ. Trimming removed 5 bases from V and 10 bases from J, with 12 bases in between.